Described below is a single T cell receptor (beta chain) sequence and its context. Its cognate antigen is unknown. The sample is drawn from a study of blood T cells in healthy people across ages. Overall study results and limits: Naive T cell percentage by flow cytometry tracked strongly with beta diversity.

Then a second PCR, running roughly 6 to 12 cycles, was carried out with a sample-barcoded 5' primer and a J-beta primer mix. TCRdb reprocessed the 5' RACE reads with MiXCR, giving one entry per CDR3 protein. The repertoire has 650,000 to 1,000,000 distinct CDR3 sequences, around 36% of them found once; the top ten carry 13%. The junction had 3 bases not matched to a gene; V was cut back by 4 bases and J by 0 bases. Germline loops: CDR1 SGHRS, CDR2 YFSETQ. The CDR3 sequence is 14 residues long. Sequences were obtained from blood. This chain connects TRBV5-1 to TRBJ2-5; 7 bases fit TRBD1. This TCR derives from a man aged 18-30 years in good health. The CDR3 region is CASSPTGHQETQYF. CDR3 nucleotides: TGCGCCAGCAGCCCGACAGGGCACCAAGAGACCCAGTACTTC.